These 12 T cell receptor beta chains share one sample of origin, sequenced in a study of T cell responses to AZD1222 COVID-19 vaccine. The data were produced by immunoSEQ multiplex PCR, yet TCRdb's version contains in-frame clones alone and is incomplete. This sample yields 90,000 to 150,000 clones, of which about 89% are seen a single time; approximately 4.2% belongs to the top ten. The specimen comprised peripheral blood, sampled on day 0 of AZD1222 vaccination. The receptor source for this set is an adult in good health.

The chain joins TRBV7-3 to TRBJ2-1, with TRBD1 identical over 9 bases. V lost 2 bases to trimming and J lost 5 bases; unmatched junction nucleotides: 1. The CDR3 sequence is 14 residues long. Germline assignment: CDR1 SGHTA and CDR2 FQGTGA. This CDR3 is CASSLGQGNNEQFF. In DNA form, the CDR3 reads TGTGCCAGCAGCTTAGGACAGGGGAACAATGAGCAGTTCTTC.

The J gene is TRBJ1-5, the V gene TRBV28, with no clear D. Trimming stripped 5 bases from V and 5 bases from J, with 19 bases between. The CDR3 has 16 amino acids. Per the germline V gene, CDR1 is MDHEN and CDR2 is SYDVKM. The CDR3 protein is CASSKTKVLLHQPQHF. The CDR3 nucleotides read TGTGCCAGCAGTAAAACCAAGGTCCTGTTACATCAGCCCCAGCATTTT. The full variable domain, completed using reference TRBV28 and TRBJ1-5, is DVKVTQSSRYLVKRTGEKVFLECVQDMDHENMFWYRQDPGLGLRLIYFSYDVKMKEKGDIPEGYSVSREKKERFSLILESASTNQTSMYLCASSKTKVLLHQPQHFGDGTRLSIL.

The genes are TRBV10-3 and TRBJ2-2; D is unclear. The CDR3 sequence is 16 residues long. Trimming shortened V by 10 bases and J by 1 base, and 19 bases separated the two germline ends. Germline lookup yields CDR1 ENHRY and CDR2 SYGVKD. As DNA, the CDR3 is TGTGCCAGCGCTTCCCCGGGTATCGGGAACACCGGGGAGCTGTTTTTT. Translating it yields CASASPGIGNTGELFF.

The CDR3 nucleotides are TGTGCCAGCAGCTTGCTGACAGGGTTCCACTCCTACAATGAGCAGTTCTTC. Amino acid sequence: CASSLLTGFHSYNEQFF. This chain uses TRBV5-4 with TRBJ2-1; 7 nucleotides match TRBD1. V lost 1 base and J lost 0; bases outside the gene matches: 7. The CDR3 consists of 17 residues. Germline V gene sequence: CDR1 SGHNT, CDR2 YYREEE (reference sequence).

The chain links TRBV28 to TRBJ1-4; D is possibly TRBD1 (5 bases). CDR1 MDHEN and CDR2 SYDVKM come from the germline V gene. V dropped 5 bases and J dropped 8 bases, with 15 bases sitting between them. This CDR3 is built from 14 residues. CDR3 coding DNA: TGTGCCAGCAGTCCCCCAACTGAGGGGGAAAAACTGTTTTTT. Its translation: CASSPPTEGEKLFF. The full variable domain, rest sourced from reference TRBV28 and TRBJ1-4, is DVKVTQSSRYLVKRTGEKVFLECVQDMDHENMFWYRQDPGLGLRLIYFSYDVKMKEKGDIPEGYSVSREKKERFSLILESASTNQTSMYLCASSPPTEGEKLFFGSGTQLSVL.

This sequence joins TRBV11-2 and TRBJ1-1; tentatively, D is TRBD1 (6 bases). The CDR3 length is 14 residues. Germline values: CDR1 SGHAT, CDR2 FQNNGV. Trimming stripped 4 bases from V and 5 bases from J, with 14 bases between. The CDR3 reads CASSSYRVGTEAFF. The CDR3 DNA sequence: TGTGCCAGCAGCTCGTACAGGGTTGGAACTGAAGCTTTCTTT.

The chain recombines TRBV7-6 with TRBJ1-3; D may be TRBD1 (6 bases). The CDR3 runs to 16 residues. The V end lost 1 base, the J end lost 1 base, and 11 bases lay between the germline ends. Germline CDR1 reads SGHVS; CDR2 reads FNYEAQ. The CDR3 region has the DNA TGTGCCAGCAGCTTAGTAACAGGGATGTCTGGAAACACCATATATTTT. It specifies CASSLVTGMSGNTIYF.

The chain links TRBV10-3 to TRBJ2-7; tentatively, D is TRBD1 or TRBD2 (5 bases each). V dropped 3 bases and J dropped 11 bases, with 14 bases sitting between them. Germline loops: CDR1 ENHRY, CDR2 SYGVKD. This CDR3 has 12 residues. The CDR3 DNA reads as TGTGCCATCAGTGATCACGGGACGGAGAAGTACTTC. Translation gives CAISDHGTEKYF.

A single count supports this clone. This chain links TRBV28 with TRBJ1-1; no reliable D call. The CDR3 spans 10 residues. V lost 7 bases to trimming and J lost 5 bases, with 5 bases between them. Germline lookup yields CDR1 MDHEN and CDR2 SYDVKM. The CDR3 DNA reads TGTGCCAGCACCTCGACTGAAGCTTTCTTT. It encodes CASTSTEAFF.

This clone qualifies as medium-sized. This chain connects TRBV4-1 to TRBJ1-2; 10 bases fit TRBD1. CDR3 length: 16 amino acids. J gave up 5 bases and V 2 bases, and 8 bases lay outside the gene matches. CDR1 is MGHRA, CDR2 YSYEKL, per germline. CDR3 in amino acids: CASSQSPGTGVYGYTF. The CDR3 DNA follows: TGCGCCAGCAGCCAATCCCCGGGGACAGGGGTGTATGGCTACACCTTC.

J is TRBJ1-1 and V is TRBV6-2 or TRBV6-3; 8 nucleotides match TRBD1. Germline V gene lookup returns CDR1 MNHEY and CDR2 SVGEGT. The CDR3 consists of 14 residues. Unmatched junction bases numbered 3, after V lost 0 bases and J lost 6 bases. The CDR3 DNA sequence: TGTGCCAGCAGTTACTCGCGACAGGGGCCTGAAGCTTTCTTT. Protein: CASSYSRQGPEAFF.

The genes are TRBV7-8 and TRBJ2-2; 10 bases are shared with TRBD1. Germline loops: CDR1 SGHVS, CDR2 FQNEAQ. Trimming took 0 bases from V and 6 from J; bases not matched to a gene: 4. The CDR3 has 16 amino acids. The CDR3 sequence is CASSLAGTGEPGELFF. CDR3 sequence (DNA): TGTGCCAGCAGCTTAGCCGGGACAGGGGAACCCGGGGAGCTGTTTTTT.